A single sample gave rise to the 17 T cell receptor beta chains below, sequenced in a study of EBV T-cell therapy then PD-1 blockade in nasopharyngeal carcinoma. Antigens for these TCRs are unknown. Specified time point: 266 days after commencement of treatment, after nivolumab therapy. The sample's treatment: AdE1-LMPpoly-expanded autologous EBV-specific T-cell therapy followed by anti-PD-1 nivolumab. Profiling relied on immunoSEQ multiplex PCR, and the TCRdb table lists in-frame clones only, not all of them. In the table there are about 20,000 clones, about 86% of which are singletons. The material sequenced was CD8+ T cells from blood, taken at day 266 from a patient whose treatment included autologous EBV-specific T cells and nivolumab. Receptors were obtained from a man aged 35 to 55 with nasopharyngeal carcinoma.

The J gene is TRBJ2-3, the V gene TRBV5-4; TRBD2 agrees at 7 bases. There are 13 residues in the CDR3. V was pared by 7 bases and J by 2 bases, with 4 bases of the junction left unmatched. CDR1 SGHNT and CDR2 YYREEE come from the germline V gene (reference sequence). The CDR3, as DNA: TGTGCCAGCCAGCGGGGTCACACAGATACGCAGTATTTT. Translating gives CASQRGHTDTQYF.

Notes on this clone: A junction boundary mismatches the germline segment, possibly from a read error. In nucleotides, the CDR3 is TGTGCCACCAGCCTCGTCGGGCAGGGTCCTTACGGGCAGTACTTC. Translating it yields CATSLVGQGPYGQYF. V gene TRBV15 combines with J gene TRBJ2-7; perhaps TRBD1 as D (5 bases). This CDR3 is built from 15 residues. Germline assignment: CDR1 LNHNV and CDR2 YYDKDF (reference sequence). The variable domain in full, completed from reference TRBV15 and TRBJ2-7, reads DAMVIQNPRYQVTQFGKPVTLSCSQTLNHNVMYWYQQKSSQAPKLLFHYYDKDFNNEADTPDNFQSRRPNTSFCFLDIRSPGLGDTAMYLCATSLVGQGPYGQYFGPGTRLTVT.

This clone has only one observation. The chain recombines TRBV24-1 with TRBJ2-3; 9 positions match TRBD2. The CDR3 loop spans 17 amino acids. Germline V CDR1 and CDR2: KGHDR, SFDVKD. The V and J ends lost 0 bases and 2 bases, in that order; junction bases with no gene match: 5. The CDR3 nucleotides are TGTGCCACCAGTGATTTGTCGACTAGCGGTAACACAGATACGCAGTATTTT. It specifies CATSDLSTSGNTDTQYF.

V usage is TRBV29-1 and J usage is TRBJ2-1; D tentatively reads TRBD1 or TRBD2 (5 bases each). Germline V gives CDR1 SQVTM, CDR2 ANQGSEA. Trimming pared 4 bases from V and 8 bases from J, leaving 15 bases between. The CDR3 contains 13 residues. The CDR3 DNA reads as TGCAGCGTTGCGCAGGGACCTATCGATGAGCAGTTCTTC. Its translation: CSVAQGPIDEQFF.

The chain couples TRBV15 to TRBJ1-2; 12 nucleotides line up with TRBD1. Trimming at V came to 1 base and at J to 5 bases, leaving 5 bases not matched to a gene. The germline CDR1 and CDR2 sequences are LNHNV and YYDKDF (reference sequence). This CDR3 spans 16 amino acids. The CDR3 sequence is CATSRVGQGAGYGYTF. The CDR3 coding sequence is TGTGCCACCAGCAGAGTGGGACAGGGGGCGGGGTATGGCTACACCTTC. The full variable domain, rest sourced from reference TRBV15 and TRBJ1-2, is DAMVIQNPRYQVTQFGKPVTLSCSQTLNHNVMYWYQQKSSQAPKLLFHYYDKDFNNEADTPDNFQSRRPNTSFCFLDIRSPGLGDTAMYLCATSRVGQGAGYGYTFGSGTRLTVV.

This rearrangement joins TRBV15 to TRBJ1-4; 9 nucleotides line up with TRBD1. CDR1 is LNHNV, CDR2 YYDKDF, per germline (reference sequence). There are 12 residues in the CDR3. V lost 7 bases, J lost 10 bases, and 4 bases stayed unmatched. The CDR3 spells CATNDRGGKLFF. In DNA form, the CDR3 reads TGTGCCACCAATGACAGGGGGGGAAAACTGTTTTTT.

The chain combines TRBV18 with TRBJ1-2; D ambiguous. The CDR3 spans 14 residues. Per the germline V gene, CDR1 is KGHSH and CDR2 is LQKENI. Trimming cost V 2 bases and J 3 bases, with 10 bases left between them. CDR3 bases: TGTGCCAGCTCACCAGTCCAACGGGACTATGGCTACACCTTC. Translating gives CASSPVQRDYGYTF.

The chain uses TRBV6-1 and TRBJ1-5; 7 bases line up with TRBD1. J gave up 6 bases and V 1 base, and 6 bases lay outside the gene matches. Germline CDR1 MNHNS, CDR2 SASEGT. The CDR3 length is 15 residues. The DNA for the CDR3 is TGTGCCAGCAGTGAAGAGCCGGGACAGAGTCAGCCCCAGCATTTT. It codes for CASSEEPGQSQPQHF.

The gene calls are TRBV5-1 and TRBJ2-7; D is ambiguous. V lost 1 base and J 3 bases, leaving 11 bases between the germline ends. The germline V gene encodes CDR1 SGHRS and CDR2 YFSETQ. CDR3 size: 14 residues. CDR3 amino acids: CASSLWPGDYEQYF. The DNA for the CDR3 is TGCGCCAGCAGCTTGTGGCCAGGCGACTACGAGCAGTACTTC.

The J gene is TRBJ2-1, the V gene TRBV30, with a tentative D call TRBD1 (6 bases). The CDR3 is 15 residues long. Germline CDR1 reads GTSNPN; CDR2 reads SVGIG (reference sequence). V was clipped by 0 bases and J by 0 bases, with 9 bases between them. Here the CDR3 DNA reads TGTGCCTGGAGTGTTGGACAGAGCTCCTACAATGAGCAGTTCTTC. Translated: CAWSVGQSSYNEQFF. The entire variable domain, with the rest obtained from reference TRBV30 and TRBJ2-1, is as follows: SQTIHQWPATLVQPVGSPLSLECTVEGTSNPNLYWYRQAAGRGLQLLFYSVGIGQISSEVPQNLSASRPQDRQFILSSKKLLLSDSGFYLCAWSVGQSSYNEQFFGPGTRLTVL.

The chain employs TRBV6-6 and TRBJ1-2; TRBD1 matches 8 bases. Germline values: CDR1 MNHNY, CDR2 SVGAGI (reference sequence). After removal of 5 bases from V and 6 bases from J, the junction contained 8 bases not matched to a gene. The CDR3 sequence is 14 residues long. The CDR3 region has the DNA TGTGCCAGCAGTCCCGACAGGGGAACTCATGGCTACACCTTC. It translates to CASSPDRGTHGYTF.

The rearrangement uses TRBV7-2 and TRBJ1-3; TRBD1 is a possible D gene (6 bases). V was clipped by 2 bases and J by 0 bases, with 17 bases between them. Germline V lookup: CDR1 SGHTA, CDR2 FQGNSA. CDR3 size: 18 residues. The DNA for the CDR3 is TGTGCCAGCAGCTTACTTCTGGCAGGGGAGGGCTCTGGAAACACCATATATTTT. It is translated as CASSLLLAGEGSGNTIYF.

The chain has TRBV3-1 (or the pseudogene TRBV3-2) and TRBJ2-7, with no clear D. V was shortened by 4 bases and J by 0 bases, with 10 bases between the two germline ends. The CDR3 consists of 14 residues. Germline V gives CDR1 LGHDT, CDR2 YNNKEL (reference sequence). CDR3 in amino acids: CASSPKEHSYEQYF. Written as DNA, the CDR3 is TGTGCCAGCAGCCCCAAGGAACACTCCTACGAGCAGTACTTC.

J is TRBJ2-1 and V is TRBV29-1; D remains unclear. The CDR3 runs to 15 residues. Germline CDR1 and CDR2: SQVTM and ANQGSEA. Trimming took 7 bases from V and 0 from J, leaving 16 bases between them. The CDR3, as DNA: TGCAGCGCCGTTAGTGTTCTAAGCTCCTACAATGAGCAGTTCTTC. Protein sequence: CSAVSVLSSYNEQFF.

The gene calls are TRBV9 and TRBJ1-1; D unclear. Trimming cost V 8 bases and J 6 bases, with 17 bases left between them. CDR1 is SGDLS and CDR2 is YYNGEE in the germline V gene. This CDR3 comprises 13 residues. In DNA form, the CDR3 reads TGTGCCAGTGGACGGGAGACCTTCCCTGAAGCTTTCTTT. Translating gives CASGRETFPEAFF.

This chain uses TRBV6-1 with TRBJ1-3; unclear D gene. This CDR3 is built from 15 residues. Looked up from germline, CDR1 is MNHNS and CDR2 is SASEGT. The V end lost 0 bases, the J end lost 1 base, and 7 bases lay between the germline ends. This CDR3 is CASSEAVGSGNTIYF. The CDR3 DNA follows: TGTGCCAGCAGTGAAGCTGTGGGTTCTGGAAACACCATATATTTT.

J is TRBJ2-3 and V is TRBV2; 7 bases align to TRBD1. There are 15 residues in the CDR3. Looked up from germline, CDR1 is SNHLY and CDR2 is FYNNEI. V was clipped by 6 bases and J by 5 bases; unmatched bases: 11. The CDR3 region is CASRRVQGIGDTQYF. As DNA, the CDR3 is TGTGCCAGCAGGCGGGTACAGGGGATCGGAGATACGCAGTATTTT.